This T cell receptor (beta chain) stems from a study of preoperative IRX-2 immunotherapy in early breast cancer. The CDR3 length is 17 residues. The V gene's germline CDR1 is SGHTA and CDR2 FQGNSA. V shed 1 base, J shed 0 bases, and the junction held 6 bases outside the gene matches. Here immunoSEQ multiplex PCR was the method, and the copy in TCRdb shows in-frame clones only, minus some. The table has roughly 26,000 clones, around 90% seen once; the top ten hold under 30%. Treatment specified: preoperative locoregional IRX-2 cytokine immunotherapy. Samples came from a phase Ib trial of preoperative locoregional IRX-2 cytokine immunotherapy.

The chain links TRBV7-2 to TRBJ1-2; TRBD1 matches 9 bases. This receptor was taken from a human donor with breast cancer. This sample comprised tumor tissue, obtained after IRX-2 immunotherapy. Here the CDR3 reads CASSLVGGTGPNYGYTF. CDR3 in DNA: TGTGCCAGCAGCTTAGTTGGGGGGACAGGGCCTAACTATGGCTACACCTTC.